Listed below are T cell receptor beta chains from one sample, sequenced in a study of blood T cells in healthy people across ages. One entry per CDR3 protein, called by TCRdb with MiXCR from the 5' RACE reads. The repertoire has 550,000 to 650,000 distinct CDR3 sequences, about 29% of them found once; the top ten carry 3% to 4.5%. In addition, the sample was reused for a study of T cells of mothers and their children.

Sequenced input: blood. The receptor set was obtained from a boy younger than 10 in good health. Each CDR3 is given with its conserved first and last residue. Each record gives: D gene, J gene, CDR3 length, V gene, clone size, CDR3 DNA, CDR3 protein. A D gene is named only where the DNA matches it firmly. Expanded clones get a size class; other rows say once, few or many, or leave the size out.

- TRBJ2-1 10 TRBV20-1 - TGCAGTGCCACTAGAGAGGAGCAGTTCTTC CSATREEQFF
- TRBJ2-5 10 TRBV7-9 few TGTGCCAGCAGCACCCAGACCCAGTACTTC CASSTQTQYF
- TRBJ2-7 14 TRBV4-1 - TGCGCCAGCAGCCAAGTGGGTCAGTCTTACGAGCAGTACTTC CASSQVGQSYEQYF
TRBD1 TRBJ1-1 18 TRBV29-1 few TGCAGCGTTGCAGGGGCGCCAGGACAGGGGTGGGGGAACACTGAAGCTTTCTTT CSVAGAPGQGWGNTEAFF
TRBD1 TRBJ1-2 12 TRBV7-9 - TGTGCCAGCAGCTTCCAGGGGGCAGGCTACACCTTC CASSFQGAGYTF
- TRBJ2-3 15 TRBV20-1 few TGCAGTGCTAGAGGAGGGGGACCTAACACAGATACGCAGTATTTT CSARGGGPNTDTQYF
TRBD1 TRBJ2-7 15 TRBV5-1 - TGCGCCAGCAGCTTGGCGGGGACAGTCGTATACGAGCAGTACTTC CASSLAGTVVYEQYF
- TRBJ1-4 15 TRBV27 - TGTGCCAGCAGTTTATGGCAGGGCCAACATGAAAAACTGTTTTTT CASSLWQGQHEKLFF
TRBD1 TRBJ2-5 15 TRBV12-3/TRBV12-4 few TGTGCCAGCACCCTTAGCGGGACAGGGGAAGAGACCCAGTACTTC CASTLSGTGEETQYF
TRBD1 TRBJ2-5 14 TRBV7-3 once TGTGCCAGCAGCTCAGGGACAGGGACAGAGACCCAGTACTTC CASSSGTGTETQYF
TRBD2 TRBJ2-4 20 TRBV2 few TGTGCCAGCAGCCCAGGACTAGCGGGAGGACGGCACCAACTAGGGGACATTCAGTACTTC CASSPGLAGGRHQLGDIQYF
- TRBJ2-7 14 TRBV20-1 - TGCAGTGCTAGAGATCGCGGGCCAGCCTACGAGCAGTACTTC CSARDRGPAYEQYF
- TRBJ2-5 14 TRBV6-1 few TGTGCCAGCAATCTAGGGCTGGCTCAAGAGACCCAGTACTTC CASNLGLAQETQYF
- TRBJ2-4 11 TRBV29-1 - TGCAGCGTTGTCCTGGGAGGCATTCAGTACTTC CSVVLGGIQYF
- TRBJ2-5 15 TRBV7-6 - TGTGCCAGCAGCTCTCACAGGGTCGGCCAAGAGACCCAGTACTTC CASSSHRVGQETQYF
- TRBJ2-3 18 TRBV7-2 few TGTGCCAGCAGCTTACGCCCCGGGACTCCTTCCGTCACAGATACGCAGTATTTT CASSLRPGTPSVTDTQYF
- TRBJ1-2 14 TRBV9 - TGTGCCATTATGGGACTCGCTAGGGGCGATGGCTACACCTTC CAIMGLARGDGYTF